Listed here are 13 T cell receptor beta chains from one sample, sequenced in a study of early T cells in non-severe SARS-CoV-2 infection. Via MiXCR, TCRdb re-called the 5' RACE reads, giving one row per CDR3 protein. The sample records over 30,000 distinct CDR3 sequences, around 6.8% being singletons. This specimen consisted of whole blood, obtained at baseline. These receptors were obtained from an adult who was a healthcare worker with PCR-confirmed SARS-CoV-2 infection or an uninfected control (not recorded which).

The chain uses TRBV9 and TRBJ1-1; 8 nucleotides match TRBD1. This CDR3 comprises 14 residues. V gave up 1 base and J gave up 5 bases; unmatched junction bases: 4. Germline V gene lookup returns CDR1 SGDLS and CDR2 YYNGEE. The CDR3 is CASSVLDRGTEAFF. The CDR3 coding sequence is TGTGCCAGCAGCGTACTCGACAGGGGAACTGAAGCTTTCTTT.

This clonotype was observed at least ten times. The rearrangement links TRBV20-1 to TRBJ1-1; 8 positions match TRBD1. The CDR3 spans 14 residues. Germline V gene lookup returns CDR1 DFQATT and CDR2 SNEGSKA (reference sequence). The J segment lost 5 bases and the V segment lost 1 base, leaving 6 bases of the junction unmatched. Here the CDR3 DNA reads TGCAGTGCTAGAGCTAGACAGGGGTGGACTGAAGCTTTCTTT. The encoded protein is CSARARQGWTEAFF.

This clonotype came up a few times. The V gene is TRBV3-1, the J gene TRBJ1-6; D call uncertain. The CDR3 has 12 amino acids. The germline V gene has CDR1 LGHDT and CDR2 YNNKEL (reference sequence). V was pared by 4 bases and J by 15 bases, with 13 bases between. CDR3 bases: TGTGCCAGCAGCCCCGTTGGCAGCCTCCTCCACTTT. Translated, it gives CASSPVGSLLHF.

This clonotype has at least ten counts. The rearrangement uses TRBV6-2 or TRBV6-3 and TRBJ2-7; 7 bases match TRBD1. Germline CDR1 reads MNHEY; CDR2 reads SVGEGT. This CDR3 is 15 amino acids long. V lost 2 bases to trimming and J lost 5 bases; unmatched junction nucleotides: 9. The CDR3 bases are TGTGCCAGCAGTTACGGGACAGACTCCGGCGACGAGCAGTACGTC. It is translated as CASSYGTDSGDEQYV.

This clonotype was observed many times. V and J are TRBV6-6 and TRBJ2-1; D unclear. This CDR3 is built from 13 residues. V lost 1 base and J 5 bases, leaving 6 bases between the germline ends. The germline V gene has CDR1 MNHNY and CDR2 SVGAGI (reference sequence). The CDR3: CASSYWQNNEQFF. The CDR3 nucleotides read TGTGCCAGCAGTTACTGGCAGAACAATGAGCAGTTCTTC.

This clonotype was counted many times. The chain is built from TRBV6-5 and TRBJ2-5, with 7 bases identical to TRBD2. J lost 4 bases, V lost 5 bases, and 13 bases had no gene match. Germline V CDR1 and CDR2: MNHEY, SVGAGI. The CDR3 totals 16 residues. The CDR3 DNA sequence: TGTGCCAGCAGTAGGGGAGGGACTCCAGGGACAGAGACCCAGTACTTC. This translates into CASSRGGTPGTETQYF.

This clonotype occurred many times. CDR3 DNA sequence: TGTGCCAGCAGCTTACCCCTAGCGGGTTACAATGAGCAGTTCTTC. This gives the protein CASSLPLAGYNEQFF. The V gene is TRBV7-6, the J gene TRBJ2-1, with 8 bases identical to TRBD2. V lost 2 bases and J lost 4; bases outside the gene matches: 4. This CDR3 comprises 15 residues. From germline, CDR1 is SGHVS and CDR2 FNYEAQ.

The chain uses TRBV28 and TRBJ2-7; D not certain. CDR3 length equals 12 residues. Germline-derived CDR1 and CDR2 are MDHEN and SYDVKM. V was clipped by 6 bases and J by 0 bases, with 6 bases between them. CDR3 bases: TGTGCCAGCAGATCGTACTCCTACGAGCAGTACTTC. The encoded protein is CASRSYSYEQYF.

The chain is built from TRBV5-1 and TRBJ1-4; the match to TRBD1 covers 8 bases. Germline CDR1 and CDR2: SGHRS and YFSETQ. V lost 4 bases, J lost 8 bases, and 7 bases stayed unmatched. This CDR3 region has 14 residues. CDR3 protein: CASSVDRGGEKLFF. The CDR3 DNA reads TGCGCCAGCAGCGTCGACAGGGGCGGGGAAAAACTGTTTTTT.

This clonotype was observed many times. The V call is TRBV14, the J call TRBJ2-1; D remains unclear. Germline assignment: CDR1 SGHDN and CDR2 FVKESK. The CDR3 covers 11 residues. Trimming cost V 6 bases and J 8 bases, with 8 bases left between them. CDR3 DNA sequence: TGTGCCAGCAGAAACCGGGATGAGCAGTTCTTC. Its protein is CASRNRDEQFF.

In its sample, this clonotype was seen a few times. This chain joins TRBV3-1 and TRBJ1-4; no firm D call. The CDR3 extends over 16 amino acids. The V gene's germline CDR1 is LGHDT and CDR2 YNNKEL (reference sequence). V was shortened by 0 bases and J by 8 bases, with 16 bases between the two germline ends. This CDR3 is CASSQEFGGSMEKLFF. CDR3 DNA: TGTGCCAGCAGCCAAGAATTCGGAGGATCAATGGAAAAACTGTTTTTT.

The table lists this clonotype with many counts. The chain employs TRBV19 and TRBJ2-1, with 12 nucleotides matching TRBD2. Germline CDR1 is LNHDA and CDR2 is SQIVND (reference sequence). The CDR3 has 15 residues. V was clipped by 6 bases and J by 9 bases; unmatched bases: 9. CDR3 loop: CASSPGLAGPIEQFF. The CDR3 nucleotides read TGTGCCAGTAGCCCGGGACTAGCGGGTCCAATTGAGCAGTTCTTC.

This clonotype was seen more than once but under ten times. The chain recombines TRBV29-1 with TRBJ2-3; 13 bases are shared with TRBD2. This CDR3 comprises 16 residues. CDR1 and CDR2 from the germline V gene are SQVTM and ANQGSEA. V shed 5 bases and J 0 bases; nucleotides not matched to a gene: 5. Here the CDR3 DNA reads TGCAGCGTTTGGGGACTAGCGGGAACTAGCACAGATACGCAGTATTTT. It translates to CSVWGLAGTSTDTQYF.